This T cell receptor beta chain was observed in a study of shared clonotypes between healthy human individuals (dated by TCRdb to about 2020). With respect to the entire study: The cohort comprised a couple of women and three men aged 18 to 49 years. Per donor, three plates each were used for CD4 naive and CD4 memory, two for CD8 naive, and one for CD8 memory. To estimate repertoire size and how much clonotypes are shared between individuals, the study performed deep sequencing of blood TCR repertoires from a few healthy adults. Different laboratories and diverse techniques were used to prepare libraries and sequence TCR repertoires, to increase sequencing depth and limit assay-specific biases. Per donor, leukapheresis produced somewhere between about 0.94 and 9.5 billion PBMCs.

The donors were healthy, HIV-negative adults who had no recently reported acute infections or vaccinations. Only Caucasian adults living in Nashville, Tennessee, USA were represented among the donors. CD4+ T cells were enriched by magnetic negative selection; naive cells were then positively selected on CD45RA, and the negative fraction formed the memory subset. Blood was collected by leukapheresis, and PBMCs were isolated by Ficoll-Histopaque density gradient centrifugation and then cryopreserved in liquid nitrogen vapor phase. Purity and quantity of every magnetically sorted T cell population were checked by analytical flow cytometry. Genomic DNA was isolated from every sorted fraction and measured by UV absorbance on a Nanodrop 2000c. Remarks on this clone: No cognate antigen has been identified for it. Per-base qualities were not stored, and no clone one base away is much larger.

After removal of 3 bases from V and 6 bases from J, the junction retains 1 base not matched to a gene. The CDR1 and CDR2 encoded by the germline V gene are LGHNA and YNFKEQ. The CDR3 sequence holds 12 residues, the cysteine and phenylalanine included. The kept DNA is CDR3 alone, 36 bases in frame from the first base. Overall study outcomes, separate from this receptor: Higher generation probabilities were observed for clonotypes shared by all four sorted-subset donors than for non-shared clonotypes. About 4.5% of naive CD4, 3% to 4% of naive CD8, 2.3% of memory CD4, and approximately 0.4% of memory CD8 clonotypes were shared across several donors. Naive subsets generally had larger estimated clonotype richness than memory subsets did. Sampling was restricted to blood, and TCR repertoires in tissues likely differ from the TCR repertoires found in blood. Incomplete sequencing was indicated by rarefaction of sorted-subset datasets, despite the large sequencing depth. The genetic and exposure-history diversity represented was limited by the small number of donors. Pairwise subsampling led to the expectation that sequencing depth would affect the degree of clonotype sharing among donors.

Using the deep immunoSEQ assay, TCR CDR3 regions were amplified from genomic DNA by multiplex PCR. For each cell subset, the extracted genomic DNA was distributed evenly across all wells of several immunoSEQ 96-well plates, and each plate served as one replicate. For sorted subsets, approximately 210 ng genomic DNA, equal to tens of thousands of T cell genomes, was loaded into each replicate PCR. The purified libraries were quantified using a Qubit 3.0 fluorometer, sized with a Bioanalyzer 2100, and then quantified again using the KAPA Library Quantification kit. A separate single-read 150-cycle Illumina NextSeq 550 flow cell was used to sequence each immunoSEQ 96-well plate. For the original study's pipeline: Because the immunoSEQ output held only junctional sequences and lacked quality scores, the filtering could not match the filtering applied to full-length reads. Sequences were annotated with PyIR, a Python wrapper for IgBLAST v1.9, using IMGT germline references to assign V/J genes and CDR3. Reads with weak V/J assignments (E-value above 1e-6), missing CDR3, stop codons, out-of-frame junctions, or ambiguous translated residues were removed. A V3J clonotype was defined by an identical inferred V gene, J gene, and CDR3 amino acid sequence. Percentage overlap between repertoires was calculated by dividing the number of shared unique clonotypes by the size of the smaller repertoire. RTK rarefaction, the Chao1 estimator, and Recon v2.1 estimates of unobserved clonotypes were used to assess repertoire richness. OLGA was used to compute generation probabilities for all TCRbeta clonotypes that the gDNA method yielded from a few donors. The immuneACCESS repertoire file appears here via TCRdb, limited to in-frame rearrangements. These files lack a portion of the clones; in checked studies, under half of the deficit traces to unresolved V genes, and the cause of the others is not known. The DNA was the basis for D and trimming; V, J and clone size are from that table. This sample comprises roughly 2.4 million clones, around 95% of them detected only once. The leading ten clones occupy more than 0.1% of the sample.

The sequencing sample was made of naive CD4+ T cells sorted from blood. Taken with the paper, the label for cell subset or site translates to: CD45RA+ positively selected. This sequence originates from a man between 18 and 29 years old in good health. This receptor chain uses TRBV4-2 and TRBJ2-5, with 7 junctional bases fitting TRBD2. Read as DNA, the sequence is TGTGCCAGCAGCCAGGGGGGGAAGACCCAGTACTTC. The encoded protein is CASSQGGKTQYF.